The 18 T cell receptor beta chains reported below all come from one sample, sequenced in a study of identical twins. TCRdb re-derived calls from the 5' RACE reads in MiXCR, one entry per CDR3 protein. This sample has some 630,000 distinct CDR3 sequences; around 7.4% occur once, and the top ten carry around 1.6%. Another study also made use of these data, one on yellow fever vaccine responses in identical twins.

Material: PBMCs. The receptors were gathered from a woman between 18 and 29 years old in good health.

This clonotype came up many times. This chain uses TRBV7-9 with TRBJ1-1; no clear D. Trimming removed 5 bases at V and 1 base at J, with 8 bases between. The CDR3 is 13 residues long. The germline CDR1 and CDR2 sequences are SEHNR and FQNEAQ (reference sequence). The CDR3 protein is CASSPLGNTEAFF. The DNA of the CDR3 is TGTGCCAGCAGCCCTCTTGGGAACACTGAAGCTTTCTTT.

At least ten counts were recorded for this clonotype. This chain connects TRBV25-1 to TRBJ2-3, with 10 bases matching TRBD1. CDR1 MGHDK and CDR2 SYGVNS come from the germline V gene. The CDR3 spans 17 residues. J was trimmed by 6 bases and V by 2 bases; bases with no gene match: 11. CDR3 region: CASSEMGQGRAGDTQYF. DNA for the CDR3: TGTGCCAGCAGTGAAATGGGACAGGGGCGTGCAGGGGATACGCAGTATTTT.

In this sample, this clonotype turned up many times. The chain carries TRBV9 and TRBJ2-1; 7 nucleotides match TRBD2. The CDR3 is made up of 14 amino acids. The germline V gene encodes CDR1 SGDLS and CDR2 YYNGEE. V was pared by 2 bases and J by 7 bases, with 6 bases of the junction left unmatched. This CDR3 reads CASSVRTSLNEQFF. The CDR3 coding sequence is TGTGCCAGCAGCGTGCGGACTAGTTTGAATGAGCAGTTCTTC.

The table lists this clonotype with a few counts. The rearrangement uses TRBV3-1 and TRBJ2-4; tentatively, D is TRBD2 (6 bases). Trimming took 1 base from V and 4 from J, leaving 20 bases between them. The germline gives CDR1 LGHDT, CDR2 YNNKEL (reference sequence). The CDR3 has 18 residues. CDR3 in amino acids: CASSQGLITGTLKNIQYF. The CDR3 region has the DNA TGTGCCAGCAGCCAAGGCTTGATAACCGGGACTCTTAAAAACATTCAGTACTTC. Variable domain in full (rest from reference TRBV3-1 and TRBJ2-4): DTAVSQTPKYLVTQMGNDKSIKCEQNLGHDTMYWYKQDSKKFLKIMFSYNNKELIINETVPNRFSPKSPDKAHLNLHINSLELGDSAVYFCASSQGLITGTLKNIQYFGAGTRLSVL.

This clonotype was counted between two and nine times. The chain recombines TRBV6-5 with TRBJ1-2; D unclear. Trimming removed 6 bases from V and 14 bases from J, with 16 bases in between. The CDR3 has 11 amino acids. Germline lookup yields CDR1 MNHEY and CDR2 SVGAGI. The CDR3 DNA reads TGTGCCAGCAGAACCGACCGTCGGGAGACCTTC. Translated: CASRTDRRETF.

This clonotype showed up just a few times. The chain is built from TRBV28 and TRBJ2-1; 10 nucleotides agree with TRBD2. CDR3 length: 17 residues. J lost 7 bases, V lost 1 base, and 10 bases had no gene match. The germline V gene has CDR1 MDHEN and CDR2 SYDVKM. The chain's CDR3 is CASSLLASSGRVNEQFF. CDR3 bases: TGTGCCAGCAGTTTATTGGCGTCAAGCGGGAGGGTGAATGAGCAGTTCTTC. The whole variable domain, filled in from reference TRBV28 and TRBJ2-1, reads DVKVTQSSRYLVKRTGEKVFLECVQDMDHENMFWYRQDPGLGLRLIYFSYDVKMKEKGDIPEGYSVSREKKERFSLILESASTNQTSMYLCASSLLASSGRVNEQFFGPGTRLTVL.

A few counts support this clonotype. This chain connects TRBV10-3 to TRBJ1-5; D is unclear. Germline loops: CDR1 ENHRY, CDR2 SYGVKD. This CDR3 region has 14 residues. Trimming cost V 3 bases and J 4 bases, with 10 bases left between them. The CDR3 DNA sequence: TGTGCCATCAGTGATTTTATTGGGAATCAGCCCCAGCATTTT. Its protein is CAISDFIGNQPQHF.

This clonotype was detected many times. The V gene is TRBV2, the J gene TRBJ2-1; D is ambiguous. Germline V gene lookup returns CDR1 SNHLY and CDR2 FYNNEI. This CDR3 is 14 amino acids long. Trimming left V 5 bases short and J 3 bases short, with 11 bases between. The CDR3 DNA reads TGTGCCAGCAGTCCCGGAGACGTCTACAATGAGCAGTTCTTC. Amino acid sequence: CASSPGDVYNEQFF.

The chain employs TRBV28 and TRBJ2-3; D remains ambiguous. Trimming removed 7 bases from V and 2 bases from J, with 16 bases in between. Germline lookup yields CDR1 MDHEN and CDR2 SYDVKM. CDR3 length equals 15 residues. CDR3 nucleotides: TGTGCCAGCACCTCTTCCAGCGAGTTCACAGATACGCAGTATTTT. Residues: CASTSSSEFTDTQYF.

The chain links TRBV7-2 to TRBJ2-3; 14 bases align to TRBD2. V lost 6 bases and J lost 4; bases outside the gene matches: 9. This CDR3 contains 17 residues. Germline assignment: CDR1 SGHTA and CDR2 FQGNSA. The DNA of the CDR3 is TGTGCCAGCAGTCCCGGGACTAGCGGGAGTTGGGCAGATACGCAGTATTTT. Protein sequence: CASSPGTSGSWADTQYF.

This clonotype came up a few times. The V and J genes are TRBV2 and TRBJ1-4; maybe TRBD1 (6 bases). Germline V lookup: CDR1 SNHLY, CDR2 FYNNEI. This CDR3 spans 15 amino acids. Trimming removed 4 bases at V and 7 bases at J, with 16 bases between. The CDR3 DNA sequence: TGTGCCAGCAGTGCTTTGCAGGGGTTGGGTGAAAAACTGTTTTTT. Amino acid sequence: CASSALQGLGEKLFF.

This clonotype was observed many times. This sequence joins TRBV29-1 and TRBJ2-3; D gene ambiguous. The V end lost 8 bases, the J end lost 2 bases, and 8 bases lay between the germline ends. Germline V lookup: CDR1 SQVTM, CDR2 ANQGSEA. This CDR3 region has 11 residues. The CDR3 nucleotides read TGCAGCCATCCGTACACAGATACGCAGTATTTT. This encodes CSHPYTDTQYF.

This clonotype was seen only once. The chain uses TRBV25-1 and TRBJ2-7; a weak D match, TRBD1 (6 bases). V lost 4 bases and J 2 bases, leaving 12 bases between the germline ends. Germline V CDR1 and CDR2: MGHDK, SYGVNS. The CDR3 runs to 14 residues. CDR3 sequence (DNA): TGTGCCAGCAGTGGGTACAGGGTTCCCTACGAGCAGTACTTC. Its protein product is CASSGYRVPYEQYF.

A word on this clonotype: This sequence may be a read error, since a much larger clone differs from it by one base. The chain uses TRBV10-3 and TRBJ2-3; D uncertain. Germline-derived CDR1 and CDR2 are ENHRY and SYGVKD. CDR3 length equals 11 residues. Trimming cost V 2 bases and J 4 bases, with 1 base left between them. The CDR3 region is CAISEADTQYF. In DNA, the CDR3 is TGTGCCATCAGTGAGGCAGATACGCAGTATTTT.

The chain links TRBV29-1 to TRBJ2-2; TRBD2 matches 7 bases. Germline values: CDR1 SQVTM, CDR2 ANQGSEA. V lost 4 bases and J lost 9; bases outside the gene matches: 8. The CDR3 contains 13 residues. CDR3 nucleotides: TGCAGCGTTGGCCGGGGGGTTGAGAGGGAGCTGTTTTTT. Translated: CSVGRGVERELFF.

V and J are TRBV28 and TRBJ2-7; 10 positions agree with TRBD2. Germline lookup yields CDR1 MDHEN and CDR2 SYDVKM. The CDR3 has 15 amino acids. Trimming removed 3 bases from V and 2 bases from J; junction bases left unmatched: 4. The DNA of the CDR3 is TGTGCCAGCAGTTTTGAACTAGCGGGACCCTACGAGCAGTACTTC. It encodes CASSFELAGPYEQYF.

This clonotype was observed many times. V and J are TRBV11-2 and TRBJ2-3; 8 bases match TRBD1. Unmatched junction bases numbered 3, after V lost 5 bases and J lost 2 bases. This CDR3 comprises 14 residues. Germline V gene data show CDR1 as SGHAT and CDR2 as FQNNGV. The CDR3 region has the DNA TGTGCCAGCAGCGTGGGACAGGACACAGATACGCAGTATTTT. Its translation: CASSVGQDTDTQYF.

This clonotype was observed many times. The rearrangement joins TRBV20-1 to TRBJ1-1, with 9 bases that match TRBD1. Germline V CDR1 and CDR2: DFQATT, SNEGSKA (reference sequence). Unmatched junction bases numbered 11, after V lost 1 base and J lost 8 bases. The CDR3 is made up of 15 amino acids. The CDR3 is CSARAGTGRTREAFF. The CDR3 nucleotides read TGCAGTGCTAGAGCCGGGACAGGGAGAACACGAGAAGCTTTCTTT.